This TCR beta chain was sequenced in a study of CD8+ T cells in alopecia areata. This clone was picked up a small number of times. Its target is not known. cDNA prepared by RNA extraction and subsequent reverse transcription served as the template for sequencing. Sequencing was performed with immunoSEQ multiplex PCR; in TCRdb, only in-frame clones are kept and a portion is missing. The table lists 100,000 to 150,000 clones, approximately 60% of them singletons. The CDR3 has 15 amino acids. Per the germline V gene, CDR1 is SQVTM and CDR2 is ANQGSEA. The J segment lost 3 bases and the V segment lost 7 bases, leaving 12 bases of the junction unmatched. Study-wide findings and caveats: Higher clonality than in normal scalp was seen in lesional scalp, especially alopecia totalis/universalis.

The treatment is: oral pan-JAK inhibitor, 5-10 mg twice daily. PBMCs served as the source from which CD4+ and CD8+ T cells were sorted. V and J are TRBV29-1 and TRBJ1-2; 9 positions agree with TRBD1. Sequences were derived from CD4+ T cells sorted from blood, sampled at week 4, from a patient treated with tofacitinib. The sequence was obtained from a human donor with alopecia areata. The CDR3 sequence is CSALRQGGRDYGYTF. The CDR3 DNA sequence: TGCAGCGCACTCCGACAGGGGGGGAGAGACTATGGCTACACCTTC.